Here is one T cell receptor (beta chain) with its context. The antigen is unknown. 13 Jbeta primers and 60 Vbeta primers were used for the PCR. Produced via immunoSEQ multiplex PCR; TCRdb's table is partial and in-frame only. Seen here are roughly 100,000 clones, 55% to 75% observed once, and the top ten hold roughly 16%. V gave up 5 bases and J gave up 3 bases, with 16 bases separating them. Germline V CDR1 and CDR2: SGHAT, FQNNGV. CDR3 length: 15 residues. The entry originates in a study of cytomegalovirus exposure and HLA in healthy donors. Whole-study results and caveats: The classifier reportedly diagnosed cytomegalovirus status with high specificity and sensitivity.

Sample: PBMCs. This TCR came from a woman aged 50 to 65 in good health and CMV-seropositive. The chain couples TRBV11-2 to TRBJ2-5; D perhaps matches TRBD2 (6 bases). The CDR3 here is CASSPHPGGEETQYF. CDR3 in DNA: TGTGCCAGCAGCCCTCATCCAGGAGGGGAAGAGACCCAGTACTTC.